Following are 23 T cell receptor beta chains from one sample sequenced in a study of blood T cell repertoires in COVID-19. Clones were read by immunoSEQ multiplex PCR, and TCRdb kept only the in-frame ones, dropping some. Seen here are a few hundred thousand clones, approximately 87% observed once, and the top ten hold approximately 10%. Specimen: PBMCs or T cells enriched from blood (not recorded which). The receptors were gathered from a woman aged 45-59 years who had recovered from COVID-19.

This rearrangement joins TRBV5-5 to TRBJ1-5; no reliable D call. The CDR3 is 13 residues long. Germline CDR1 and CDR2: SGHKS and YYEKEE (reference sequence). V was clipped by 5 bases and J by 3 bases, with 9 bases between them. The CDR3 nucleotides read TGTGCCAGCAGTCAAGAGGCCAATCAGCCCCAGCATTTT. Amino acid sequence: CASSQEANQPQHF.

This chain links TRBV27 with TRBJ2-7, with D possibly TRBD1 on 6 matching bases. CDR3 length: 15 amino acids. V was shortened by 5 bases and J by 5 bases, with 19 bases between the two germline ends. Germline assignment: CDR1 MNHEY and CDR2 SMNVEV (reference sequence). CDR3 residues: CASSPLRQVVDEQYF. The CDR3 DNA reads as TGTGCCAGCAGTCCACTCCGACAGGTGGTCGACGAGCAGTACTTC.

This chain uses TRBV2 with TRBJ1-1, with a tentative D call TRBD1 (5 bases). The germline V and J ends were trimmed by 7 bases and 5 bases, with 23 bases remaining between them. CDR1 is SNHLY and CDR2 is FYNNEI in the germline V gene. The CDR3 runs to 16 residues. The CDR3 region is CASNLPPTEVGTEAFF. CDR3 DNA sequence: TGTGCCAGCAACCTACCGCCGACAGAAGTAGGGACTGAAGCTTTCTTT.

The chain is built from TRBV7-8 and TRBJ2-7; 8 nucleotides agree with TRBD1. Germline CDR1 is SGHVS and CDR2 is FQNEAQ. Trimming took 1 base from V and 2 from J; bases not matched to a gene: 4. This CDR3 comprises 15 residues. The CDR3 coding sequence is TGTGCCAGCAGCTTAGTGTTGGGACAGGCCTACGAGCAGTACTTC. This translates into CASSLVLGQAYEQYF.

The chain links TRBV4-1 to TRBJ2-7; D gene ambiguous. The V and J ends lost 4 bases and 1 base respectively, with 11 bases between them. This CDR3 is 14 amino acids long. Looked up from germline, CDR1 is MGHRA and CDR2 is YSYEKL. The CDR3 DNA sequence: TGCGCCAGCAGCCCCGTGACTGCGTCCTACGAGCAGTACTTC. As protein: CASSPVTASYEQYF.

This chain joins TRBV28 and TRBJ2-7; a possible D gene is TRBD1 (5 bases). Trimming left V 6 bases short and J 3 bases short, with 24 bases between. The V gene's germline CDR1 is MDHEN and CDR2 SYDVKM. This CDR3 contains 17 residues. The CDR3 spells CASRSAVGLGYFYEQYF. CDR3 bases: TGTGCCAGCAGGTCCGCCGTGGGGCTAGGCTACTTCTACGAGCAGTACTTC.

The chain couples TRBV4-3 to TRBJ1-4; D perhaps matches TRBD1 (6 bases). The ends were cut back, 6 bases at V and 7 bases at J, with 15 bases in the middle. This CDR3 has 14 amino acids. CDR1 and CDR2 from the germline V gene are LGHNA and YSLEER. CDR3 sequence (DNA): TGCGCCAGCAGTCGAGCAGGGGTCCGTGAAAAACTGTTTTTT. Protein: CASSRAGVREKLFF.

The rearrangement links TRBV5-1 to TRBJ2-2, with D possibly being TRBD1 (6 bases). Germline lookup yields CDR1 SGHRS and CDR2 YFSETQ. Trimming left V 4 bases short and J 0 bases short, with 13 bases between. The CDR3 is made up of 16 amino acids. CDR3 DNA sequence: TGCGCCAGCAGCCTAACGGACAGCGCGAACACCGGGGAGCTGTTTTTT. As protein: CASSLTDSANTGELFF.

The J gene is TRBJ1-3, the V gene TRBV15; D not resolved. Per the germline V gene, CDR1 is LNHNV and CDR2 is YYDKDF (reference sequence). V shed 5 bases and J shed 0 bases, with 11 bases lying between them. The CDR3 totals 15 residues. CDR3: CATSSPPSSGNTIYF. CDR3 nucleotide sequence: TGTGCCACCAGCTCGCCACCGAGCTCTGGAAACACCATATATTTT.

The genes are TRBV5-5 and TRBJ2-1; D unclear. Germline values: CDR1 SGHKS, CDR2 YYEKEE (reference sequence). V dropped 3 bases and J dropped 9 bases, with 13 bases sitting between them. The CDR3 spans 13 residues. Here the CDR3 reads CASSSHSLSEQFF. The CDR3 DNA reads as TGTGCCAGCAGCTCCCACTCCCTTAGTGAGCAGTTCTTC.

The V and J genes are TRBV28 and TRBJ1-4; a possible D gene is TRBD1 (5 bases). The CDR3 is made up of 16 amino acids. The ends were cut back, 6 bases at V and 7 bases at J, with 21 bases in the middle. Per germline, CDR1 MDHEN and CDR2 SYDVKM. The CDR3 sequence is CASRAPNDWQGEKLFF. The CDR3 bases are TGTGCCAGCAGGGCGCCTAATGATTGGCAGGGTGAAAAACTGTTTTTT.

The chain links TRBV5-8 to TRBJ2-3, with D tentatively TRBD2 (5 bases). Germline lookup yields CDR1 SGHTS and CDR2 YDEGEE. V gave up 1 base and J gave up 4 bases, with 10 bases separating them. The CDR3 is 14 residues long. CDR3 sequence: CASSLIPAADTQYF. CDR3 DNA: TGTGCCAGCAGCTTGATTCCAGCGGCAGATACGCAGTATTTT.

This sequence joins TRBV28 and TRBJ1-2; 8 positions agree with TRBD1. The V and J ends lost 5 bases and 7 bases, in that order; junction bases with no gene match: 21. CDR1 is MDHEN and CDR2 is SYDVKM in the germline V gene. The CDR3 spans 18 residues. The CDR3: CASSLLGDRINPDGGYTF. As DNA, the CDR3 is TGTGCCAGCAGTCTCCTCGGGGACAGGATAAATCCCGATGGTGGCTACACCTTC.

The table lists this clone with a count of one. V and J are TRBV24-1 and TRBJ2-3; TRBD1 matches at 7 bases. CDR1 KGHDR and CDR2 SFDVKD come from the germline V gene. This CDR3 spans 13 amino acids. V was clipped by 10 bases and J by 3 bases; unmatched bases: 6. The CDR3 sequence is CATGGRGTDTQYF. Written as DNA, the CDR3 is TGTGCCACAGGGGGCAGGGGGACAGATACGCAGTATTTT.

This chain connects TRBV7-2 to TRBJ2-1; D unclear. There are 11 residues in the CDR3. Trimming stripped 4 bases from V and 9 bases from J, with 7 bases between. Germline CDR1 SGHTA, CDR2 FQGNSA. The CDR3 spells CASSSDLEQFF. In DNA, the CDR3 is TGTGCCAGCAGCTCAGATCTTGAGCAGTTCTTC.

The chain is built from TRBV29-1 and TRBJ1-6; D unresolved. The CDR3 contains 13 residues. The germline gives CDR1 SQVTM, CDR2 ANQGSEA. V lost 5 bases and J 0 bases, leaving 5 bases between the germline ends. CDR3 loop: CSVLSSYNSPLHF. DNA for the CDR3: TGCAGCGTTCTGAGCTCCTATAATTCACCCCTCCACTTT.

The rearrangement links TRBV29-1 to TRBJ1-2, with D unresolved. The CDR3 is made up of 13 amino acids. Trimming took 2 bases from V and 8 from J, leaving 15 bases between them. The V gene's germline CDR1 is SQVTM and CDR2 ANQGSEA. The CDR3 DNA sequence: TGCAGCGTTGAAATGCGAGGAGTAGGAGGCTACACCTTC. Amino acids: CSVEMRGVGGYTF.

This clone was recorded once. The V call is TRBV7-2, the J call TRBJ2-1; tentative D call: TRBD2 (5 bases). The CDR3 loop spans 15 amino acids. The germline V and J ends were trimmed by 5 bases and 0 bases, with 11 bases remaining between them. From germline, CDR1 is SGHTA and CDR2 FQGNSA. The CDR3 DNA reads TGTGCCAGCAGCCCACGGGATAGCTCCTACAATGAGCAGTTCTTC. It yields the protein CASSPRDSSYNEQFF.

This clone was seen a few times. The rearrangement links TRBV7-2 to TRBJ2-3, with unresolved D. The CDR3 loop spans 14 amino acids. The germline gives CDR1 SGHTA, CDR2 FQGNSA. Trimming shortened V by 3 bases and J by 4 bases, and 11 bases separated the two germline ends. CDR3 protein: CASSFERGADTQYF. In DNA, the CDR3 is TGTGCCAGCAGCTTTGAGAGAGGAGCAGATACGCAGTATTTT.

The V gene is TRBV12-3 or TRBV12-4, the J gene TRBJ1-1; no clear D gene. V shed 7 bases and J shed 3 bases, with 12 bases lying between them. The CDR3 has 13 residues. CDR3 region: CASKPRVDTEAFF. The DNA for the CDR3 is TGTGCCAGCAAACCCCGGGTGGACACTGAAGCTTTCTTT.

This sequence joins TRBV28 and TRBJ1-6; 7 positions agree with TRBD1. Germline loops: CDR1 MDHEN, CDR2 SYDVKM. This CDR3 spans 14 amino acids. V trimming: 6 bases; J trimming: 7 bases; junction bases outside the gene matches: 6. The CDR3 here is CASSLRGFNSPLHF. The DNA for the CDR3 is TGTGCCAGCAGCCTCAGGGGGTTCAATTCACCCCTCCACTTT. The entire variable domain, with the rest obtained from reference TRBV28 and TRBJ1-6, is as follows: DVKVTQSSRYLVKRTGEKVFLECVQDMDHENMFWYRQDPGLGLRLIYFSYDVKMKEKGDIPEGYSVSREKKERFSLILESASTNQTSMYLCASSLRGFNSPLHFGNGTRLTVT.

The chain couples TRBV4-1 to TRBJ1-2; TRBD1 might be the D (6 bases). This CDR3 region has 18 residues. Germline loops: CDR1 MGHRA, CDR2 YSYEKL. V gave up 0 bases and J gave up 0 bases, with 17 bases separating them. In DNA form, the CDR3 reads TGCGCCAGCAGCCAAGAGACCCTCGGACAGCTACCTAACTATGGCTACACCTTC. Translating it yields CASSQETLGQLPNYGYTF.

This chain links TRBV4-1 with TRBJ1-3; TRBD1 matches at 8 bases. Germline values: CDR1 MGHRA, CDR2 YSYEKL. The CDR3 has 17 amino acids. The trim removed 1 base at V and 1 base at J, leaving 6 bases unmatched. The DNA for the CDR3 is TGCGCCAGCAGCCAAGGGCGACAGGGGCCTTCTGGAAACACCATATATTTT. Its protein is CASSQGRQGPSGNTIYF.